Reported below is one TCR beta chain. Its antigen is currently not known. With a mouse as the source, gene names and germline sequences are drawn from the mouse. The read terminates 1 residue ahead of where the CDR3 ends, so the germline J gene completes it. V is clipped by 4 bases and J by 4 bases, and the sequence between their germline boundaries is 8 bases long. Counted from cysteine to phenylalanine, this CDR3 has 14 amino acids. The DNA shown is the part of the CDR3 that was read: 39 bases, in frame from base 1. CDR1 and CDR2 are read off the germline V gene (reference sequence) as KGHPV and FQNQEV. The intended sense of this specimen's time point label: mouse harvest day 7 after allogeneic transplant. Each mouse graft consisted of 10^7 T-cell-depleted bone marrow cells plus 10^6 splenic CD5+ T cells and was given by tail vein injection. Mouse GVHD was modeled in a major MHC-mismatch B6 (H2b) into BALB/c (H2d) model, with tissues profiled at day 7 or 14. On day 7 or 14 post-transplant, mouse tissues and retro-orbital blood were harvested with separate sterile tools for each animal, and livers were flushed before harvest. Before genomic DNA isolation with the DNeasy Blood & Tissue Kit, mouse tissues were minced using razor blades in buffered saline.

This sample was taken from a study of tissue T cells after allogeneic stem cell transplantation (dated by TCRdb to about 2022). Describing the broader study: The study profiled TCR beta repertoires in many tissues obtained from research autopsies of patients with and without GVHD, and also in mouse models of GVHD. The human arm was conducted as a prospective observational study, and neither blinding nor randomization was performed.

General conclusions and limits of the study: The study did not determine which tissue TCRs were alloreactive or antigen-specific, and some clones might have been persisting host cells. A small and clinically heterogeneous patient cohort was studied, and sampling depth was acknowledged as a limitation. Within patients, how anatomically similar the tissues were was a key factor in shaping TCR repertoire composition, regardless of disease or transplant status. Only a few T cell clones appeared in more than one patient, yet motif-based clustering showed tissue-specific repertoire signatures that were shared between patients. In both patients and mice, T cells from blood and spleen covered only a limited part of the TCR repertoire found in tissues.

To prepare the library, the immunoSEQ multiplex PCR assay was applied. Adaptive Biotechnologies performed TCRbeta CDR3 sequencing at survey depth and reported CDR3 sequences, V/J genes, productive frequency, and template counts. TCR beta CDR3 regions were amplified from genomic DNA rather than RNA. The published analysis was carried out like this. Pairwise repertoire overlap between tissues was quantified with Jensen-Shannon divergence, where 1 means complete divergence and 0 identical. Tissues were clustered by single-linkage agglomerative hierarchical clustering of pairwise JSD values, and the clustering results were displayed as dendrograms. GLIPH2 was run on all patient samples with simulation_depth 1000, kmer_min_depth 3 and cdr3_length_cutoff 8, and groups with more than two unique CDR3s were retained. A standardized tissue-overlap score extrapolated Jaccard GLIPH-group overlap across patients to a standard repertoire size of 1000 clones. Linear mixed-effect models, with tissue as a fixed effect and individual as a random effect, were used to test how diversity related to clinical or experimental variables. As stored in TCRdb, this immuneACCESS dataset retains in-frame rearrangements with V and J assigned. A fraction of the clones does not appear; measured against another copy, unresolved V genes explain less than half of the discrepancy, and the remainder lacks a known reason. V and J calls and clone size are copied from that table; D and trimming were computed from the DNA. The sample data list thousands of clones, and 47% of these were observed just once. The ten largest account for about 7.1% of the sample.

This sequence was found in a female BALB/c mouse given C57BL/6 T cells with graft-versus-host disease after an allogeneic hematopoietic cell transplant. The rearranged chain carries TRBV26 and TRBJ1-6; TRBD1 is perhaps the D gene, given 5 matching bases. TRBJ1-6 carries the ORF label, with uncertain function. The sample was gut tissue. CDR3 DNA, as far as it was read: TGTGCCAGCAGTCCCGACAGTTATAATTCGCCCCTCTAC. Translated, it gives CASSPDSYNSPLY. The full CDR3 sequence reads CASSPDSYNSPLYF.